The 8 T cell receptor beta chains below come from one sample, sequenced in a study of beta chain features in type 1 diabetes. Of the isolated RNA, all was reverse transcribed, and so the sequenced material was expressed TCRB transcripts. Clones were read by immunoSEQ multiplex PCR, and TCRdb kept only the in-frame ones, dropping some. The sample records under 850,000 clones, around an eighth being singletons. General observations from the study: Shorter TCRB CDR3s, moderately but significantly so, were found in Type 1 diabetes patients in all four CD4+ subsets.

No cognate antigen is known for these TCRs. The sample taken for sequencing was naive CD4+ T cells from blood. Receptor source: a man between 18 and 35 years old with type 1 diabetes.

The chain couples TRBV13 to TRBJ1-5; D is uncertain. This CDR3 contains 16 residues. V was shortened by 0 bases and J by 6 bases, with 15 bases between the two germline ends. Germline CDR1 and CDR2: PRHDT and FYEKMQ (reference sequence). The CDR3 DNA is TGTGCCAGCAGCTTAGGCCTAAGCGGGGTCGGTCAGCCCCAGCATTTT. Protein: CASSLGLSGVGQPQHF.

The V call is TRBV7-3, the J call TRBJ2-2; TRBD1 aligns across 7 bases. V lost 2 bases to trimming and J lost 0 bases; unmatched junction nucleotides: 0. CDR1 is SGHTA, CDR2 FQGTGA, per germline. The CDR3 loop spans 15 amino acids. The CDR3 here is CASSLGTANTGELFF. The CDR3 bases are TGTGCCAGCAGCTTAGGGACAGCGAACACCGGGGAGCTGTTTTTT.

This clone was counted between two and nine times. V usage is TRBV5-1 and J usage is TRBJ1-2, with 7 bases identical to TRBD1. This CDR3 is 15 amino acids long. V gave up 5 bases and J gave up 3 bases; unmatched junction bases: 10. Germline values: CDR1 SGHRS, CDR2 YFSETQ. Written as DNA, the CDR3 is TGCGCCAGCAGAGGGGGGACAGACTCTTACTATGGCTACACCTTC. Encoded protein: CASRGGTDSYYGYTF.

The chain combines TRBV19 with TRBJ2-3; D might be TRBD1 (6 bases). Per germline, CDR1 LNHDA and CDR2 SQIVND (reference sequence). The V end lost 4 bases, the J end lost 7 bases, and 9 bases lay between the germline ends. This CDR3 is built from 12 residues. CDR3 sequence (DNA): TGTGCCAGTAGTAACCAGGGGAATACGCAGTATTTT. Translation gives CASSNQGNTQYF.

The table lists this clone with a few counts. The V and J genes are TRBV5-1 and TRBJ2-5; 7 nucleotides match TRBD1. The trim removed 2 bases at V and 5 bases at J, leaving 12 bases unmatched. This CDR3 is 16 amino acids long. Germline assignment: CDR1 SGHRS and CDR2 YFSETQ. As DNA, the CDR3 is TGCGCCAGCAGCTTACAGGGGTTTGGGGTCGAGGAGACCCAGTACTTC. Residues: CASSLQGFGVEETQYF. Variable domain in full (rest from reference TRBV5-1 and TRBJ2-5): KAGVTQTPRYLIKTRGQQVTLSCSPISGHRSVSWYQQTPGQGLQFLFEYFSETQRNKGNFPGRFSGRQFSNSRSEMNVSTLELGDSALYLCASSLQGFGVEETQYFGPGTRLLVL.

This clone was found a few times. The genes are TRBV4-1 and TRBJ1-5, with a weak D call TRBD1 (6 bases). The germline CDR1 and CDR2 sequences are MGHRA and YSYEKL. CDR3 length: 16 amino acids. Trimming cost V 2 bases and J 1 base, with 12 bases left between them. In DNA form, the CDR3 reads TGCGCCAGCAGCCAACTGGACAGAGGAAGCAATCAGCCCCAGCATTTT. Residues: CASSQLDRGSNQPQHF.

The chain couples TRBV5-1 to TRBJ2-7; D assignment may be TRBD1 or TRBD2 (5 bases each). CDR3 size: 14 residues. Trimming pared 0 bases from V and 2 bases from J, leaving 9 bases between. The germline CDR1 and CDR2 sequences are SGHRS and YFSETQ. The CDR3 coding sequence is TGCGCCAGCAGCTTGGAGGGACCGACCTACGAGCAGTACTTC. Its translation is CASSLEGPTYEQYF.

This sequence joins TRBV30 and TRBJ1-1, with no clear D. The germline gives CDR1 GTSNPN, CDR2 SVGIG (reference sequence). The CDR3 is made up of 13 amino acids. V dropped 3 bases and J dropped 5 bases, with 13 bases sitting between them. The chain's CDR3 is CAWREGGRTEAFF. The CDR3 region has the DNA TGTGCCTGGAGAGAAGGCGGGAGGACTGAAGCTTTCTTT. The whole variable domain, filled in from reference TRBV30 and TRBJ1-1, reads SQTIHQWPATLVQPVGSPLSLECTVEGTSNPNLYWYRQAAGRGLQLLFYSVGIGQISSEVPQNLSASRPQDRQFILSSKKLLLSDSGFYLCAWREGGRTEAFFGQGTRLTVV.